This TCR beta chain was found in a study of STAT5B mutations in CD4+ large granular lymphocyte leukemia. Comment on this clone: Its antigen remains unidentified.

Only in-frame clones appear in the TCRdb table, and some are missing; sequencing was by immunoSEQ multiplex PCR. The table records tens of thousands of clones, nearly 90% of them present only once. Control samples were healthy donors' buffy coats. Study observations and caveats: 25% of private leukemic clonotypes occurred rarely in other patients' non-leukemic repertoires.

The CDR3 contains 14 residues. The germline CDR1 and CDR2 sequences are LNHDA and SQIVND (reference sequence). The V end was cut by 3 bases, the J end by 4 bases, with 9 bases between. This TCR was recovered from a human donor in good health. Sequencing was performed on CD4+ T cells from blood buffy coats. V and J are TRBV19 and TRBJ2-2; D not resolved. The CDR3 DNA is TGTGCCAGTAGTATCGGCGATTTCACCGGGGAGCTGTTTTTT. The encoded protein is CASSIGDFTGELFF.